Listed below are T cell receptor beta chains from one sample, sequenced in a study of cytomegalovirus exposure and HLA in healthy donors. Profiled with immunoSEQ multiplex PCR; TCRdb holds only in-frame clones, not every one. This table has 170,000 or so clones, 80% appearing once. Material: PBMCs. The receptors were gathered from a male donor in good health and CMV-seropositive. Each CDR3 is given with its conserved first and last residue. The order of the fields is V gene, D gene, clone size, J gene, CDR3 protein, CDR3 DNA. The D gene is left open where the match is weak. The listing skips clone size in some rows; elsewhere it reads once, few, many or a size class.

v_call: TRBV6-1; d_call: -; clone_size: -; j_call: TRBJ1-2; cdr3_aa: CASSESWGRIPTYGYTF; cdr3_nt: TGCGCCAGCAGTGAAAGTTGGGGGCGCATCCCAACTTATGGCTACACCTTC
v_call: TRBV9; d_call: TRBD2; clone_size: -; j_call: TRBJ2-3; cdr3_aa: CASRLAVGTDTQYF; cdr3_nt: TGTGCCAGCCGACTAGCGGTAGGCACAGATACGCAGTATTTT
v_call: TRBV5-8; d_call: TRBD2; clone_size: -; j_call: TRBJ2-3; cdr3_aa: CASSFRLAVSTDTQYF; cdr3_nt: TGTGCCAGCAGCTTCCGACTAGCGGTGAGCACAGATACGCAGTATTTT
v_call: TRBV18; d_call: -; clone_size: -; j_call: TRBJ2-7; cdr3_aa: CASSPGAGTSYEQYF; cdr3_nt: TGTGCCAGCTCACCAGGGGCGGGAACCTCCTACGAGCAGTACTTC
v_call: TRBV10-1; d_call: -; clone_size: -; j_call: TRBJ2-7; cdr3_aa: CASSDEGNSYEQYF; cdr3_nt: TGCGCCAGCAGTGATGAGGGCAACTCCTACGAGCAGTACTTC
v_call: TRBV6-1; d_call: -; clone_size: -; j_call: TRBJ2-7; cdr3_aa: CASRGWGEGAYEQYF; cdr3_nt: TGTGCCAGCAGGGGGTGGGGGGAAGGAGCCTACGAGCAGTACTTC
v_call: TRBV4-1; d_call: -; clone_size: once; j_call: TRBJ2-2; cdr3_aa: CASSQDRAGWNTGELFF; cdr3_nt: TGCGCCAGCAGCCAAGATCGTGCAGGCTGGAACACCGGGGAGCTGTTTTTT
v_call: TRBV15; d_call: -; clone_size: -; j_call: TRBJ1-1; cdr3_aa: CATSRVEGYTEAFF; cdr3_nt: TGTGCCACCAGCAGAGTAGAGGGCTACACTGAAGCTTTCTTT
v_call: TRBV29-1; d_call: -; clone_size: -; j_call: TRBJ2-3; cdr3_aa: CSVVRGGTDTQYF; cdr3_nt: TGCAGCGTTGTCAGGGGGGGCACAGATACGCAGTATTTT
v_call: TRBV7-3; d_call: -; clone_size: -; j_call: TRBJ1-6; cdr3_aa: CASSAGANSPLHF; cdr3_nt: TGTGCCAGCAGCGCAGGGGCTAATTCACCCCTCCACTTT
v_call: TRBV10-2; d_call: TRBD2; clone_size: -; j_call: TRBJ2-5; cdr3_aa: CASSVLAGKETQYF; cdr3_nt: TGCGCCAGCAGTGTGCTAGCGGGGAAAGAGACCCAGTACTTC
v_call: TRBV7-9; d_call: TRBD1; clone_size: -; j_call: TRBJ2-7; cdr3_aa: CSSSPTGTAAYEQYF; cdr3_nt: TGTTCCAGCAGCCCGACCGGGACAGCGGCCTACGAGCAGTACTTC
v_call: TRBV27; d_call: TRBD2; clone_size: -; j_call: TRBJ2-7; cdr3_aa: CASSPGAGRHEQYF; cdr3_nt: TGTGCCAGCAGTCCCGGAGCGGGAAGGCACGAGCAGTACTTC
v_call: TRBV4-1; d_call: TRBD2; clone_size: -; j_call: TRBJ2-1; cdr3_aa: CASSQGPGLAANEQFF; cdr3_nt: TGCGCCAGCAGCCAAGGGCCGGGACTAGCGGCCAATGAGCAGTTCTTC
v_call: TRBV5-1; d_call: TRBD2; clone_size: -; j_call: TRBJ2-1; cdr3_aa: CASSLGLASYNEQFF; cdr3_nt: TGCGCCAGCAGCTTGGGACTAGCAAGCTACAATGAGCAGTTCTTC
v_call: TRBV6-5; d_call: -; clone_size: -; j_call: TRBJ2-1; cdr3_aa: CASSPQNNEQFF; cdr3_nt: TGTGCCAGCAGCCCACAAAACAATGAGCAGTTCTTC
v_call: TRBV18; d_call: -; clone_size: -; j_call: TRBJ1-3; cdr3_aa: CASSLRVDANTIYF; cdr3_nt: TGTGCCAGCTCACTCAGGGTGGATGCAAACACCATATATTTT
v_call: TRBV5-8; d_call: -; clone_size: -; j_call: TRBJ2-1; cdr3_aa: CASTPFGGPEQFF; cdr3_nt: TGTGCCAGCACCCCTTTCGGCGGGCCCGAGCAGTTCTTC
v_call: TRBV30; d_call: TRBD2; clone_size: -; j_call: TRBJ2-1; cdr3_aa: CAWSVLAALPDEQFF; cdr3_nt: TGTGCCTGGAGTGTACTAGCGGCACTTCCTGATGAGCAGTTCTTC
v_call: TRBV5-6; d_call: -; clone_size: -; j_call: TRBJ1-5; cdr3_aa: CASSRGWGGDQPQHF; cdr3_nt: TGTGCCAGCAGTCGGGGATGGGGAGGCGATCAGCCCCAGCATTTT
v_call: TRBV4-1; d_call: -; clone_size: -; j_call: TRBJ1-2; cdr3_aa: CASSQQSLYGYTF; cdr3_nt: TGCGCCAGCAGCCAACAGTCTCTGTACGGCTACACCTTC
v_call: TRBV25-1; d_call: -; clone_size: -; j_call: TRBJ1-6; cdr3_aa: CASTPTTGWAPLHF; cdr3_nt: TGTGCCAGCACCCCGACCACGGGGTGGGCCCCCCTCCACTTT
v_call: TRBV7-2; d_call: -; clone_size: once; j_call: TRBJ2-7; cdr3_aa: CASSLSVQGAYEQYF; cdr3_nt: TGTGCCAGCAGCTTATCTGTACAAGGGGCCTACGAGCAGTACTTC
v_call: TRBV7-2; d_call: -; clone_size: -; j_call: TRBJ2-1; cdr3_aa: CASSPLRGYYNEQFF; cdr3_nt: TGTGCCAGCAGCCCTCTTAGAGGGTACTACAATGAGCAGTTCTTC
v_call: TRBV19; d_call: TRBD2; clone_size: -; j_call: TRBJ2-1; cdr3_aa: CASRLTSLGYNEQFF; cdr3_nt: TGTGCCAGTCGGTTGACTAGCCTAGGATACAATGAGCAGTTCTTC